Below, one T cell receptor (beta chain) is given with its context. Genomic DNA served as the source from which two-round multiplex PCR generated TCR beta CDR3 amplicons. Amplification during the initial PCR round employed primers specific to each TRBV and TRBJ gene. TCRdb redid the calling of the multiplex PCR reads with MiXCR, one entry per CDR3 protein. Here the sample spans fewer than 35,000 distinct CDR3 sequences, around 48% being singletons. This entry comes from a study of prognosis after radiotherapy for stage I lung cancer. Background on the study: There were approximately 15 patients with newly diagnosed primary stage I lung tumors and five patients with oligometastatic NSCLC after surgical resection of the primary tumor.

This receptor was identified in a donor older than 45 with non-small cell lung cancer. The sample here was PBMCs, taken before or after stereotactic body radiation therapy (not recorded which).

The CDR3 nucleotides are TGTGCCAGCAGCTCGTGGCAGATCAACTACAATGAGCAGTTCTTC. The encoded protein is CASSSWQINYNEQFF. This chain uses TRBV5-6 with TRBJ2-1; D ambiguous. This CDR3 region has 15 residues. CDR1 is SGHDT and CDR2 is YYEEEE in the germline V gene. V was cut by 3 bases and J by 3 bases, with 13 bases left in between.